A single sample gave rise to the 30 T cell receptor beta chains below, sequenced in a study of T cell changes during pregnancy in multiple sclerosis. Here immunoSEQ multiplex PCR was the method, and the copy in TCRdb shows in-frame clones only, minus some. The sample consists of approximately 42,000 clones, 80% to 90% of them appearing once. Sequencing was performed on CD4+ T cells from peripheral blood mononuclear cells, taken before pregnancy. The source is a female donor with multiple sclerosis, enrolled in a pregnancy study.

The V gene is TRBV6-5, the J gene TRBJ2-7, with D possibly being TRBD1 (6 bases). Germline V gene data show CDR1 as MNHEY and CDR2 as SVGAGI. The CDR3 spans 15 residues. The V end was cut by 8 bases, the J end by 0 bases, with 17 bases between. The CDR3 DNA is TGTGCCAGCGGGCTTTCGGCAGGGGCCTCCTACGAGCAGTACTTC. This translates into CASGLSAGASYEQYF.

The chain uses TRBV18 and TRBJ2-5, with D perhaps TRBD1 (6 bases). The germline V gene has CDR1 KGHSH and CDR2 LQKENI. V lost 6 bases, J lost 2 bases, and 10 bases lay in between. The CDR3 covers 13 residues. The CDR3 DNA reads TGTGCCAGCTCCCCGGACAGACAAGAGACCCAGTACTTC. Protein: CASSPDRQETQYF.

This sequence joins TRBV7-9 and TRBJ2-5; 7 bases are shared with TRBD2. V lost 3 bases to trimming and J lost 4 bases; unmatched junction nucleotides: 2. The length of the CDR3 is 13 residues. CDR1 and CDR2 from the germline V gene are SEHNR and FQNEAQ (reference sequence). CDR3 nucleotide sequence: TGTGCCAGCAGCTTTCGGGGGGTAGAGACCCAGTACTTC. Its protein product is CASSFRGVETQYF.

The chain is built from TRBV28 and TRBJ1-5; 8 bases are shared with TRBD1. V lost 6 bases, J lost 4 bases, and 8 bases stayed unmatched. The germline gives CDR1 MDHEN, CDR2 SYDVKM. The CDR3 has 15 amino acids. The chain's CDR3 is CASSPFGQGNQPQHF. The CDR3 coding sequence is TGTGCCAGCAGCCCCTTTGGACAGGGAAATCAGCCCCAGCATTTT. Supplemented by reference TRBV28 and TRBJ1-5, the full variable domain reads DVKVTQSSRYLVKRTGEKVFLECVQDMDHENMFWYRQDPGLGLRLIYFSYDVKMKEKGDIPEGYSVSREKKERFSLILESASTNQTSMYLCASSPFGQGNQPQHFGDGTRLSIL.

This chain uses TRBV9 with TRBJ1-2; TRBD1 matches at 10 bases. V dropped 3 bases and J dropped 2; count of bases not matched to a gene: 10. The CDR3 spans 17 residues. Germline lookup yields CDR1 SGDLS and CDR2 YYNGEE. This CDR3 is CASSGPGQGPSNYGYTF. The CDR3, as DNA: TGTGCCAGCAGCGGACCGGGACAGGGGCCTTCCAACTATGGCTACACCTTC. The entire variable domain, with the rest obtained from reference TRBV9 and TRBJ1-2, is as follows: DSGVTQTPKHLITATGQRVTLRCSPRSGDLSVYWYQQSLDQGLQFLIQYYNGEERAKGNILERFSAQQFPDLHSELNLSSLELGDSALYFCASSGPGQGPSNYGYTFGSGTRLTVV.

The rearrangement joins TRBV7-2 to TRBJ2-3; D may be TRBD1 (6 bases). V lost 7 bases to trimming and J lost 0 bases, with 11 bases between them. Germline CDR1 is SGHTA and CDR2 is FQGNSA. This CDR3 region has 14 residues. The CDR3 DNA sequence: TGTGCCAGCACCGGACAGACTAGCACAGATACGCAGTATTTT. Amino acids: CASTGQTSTDTQYF.

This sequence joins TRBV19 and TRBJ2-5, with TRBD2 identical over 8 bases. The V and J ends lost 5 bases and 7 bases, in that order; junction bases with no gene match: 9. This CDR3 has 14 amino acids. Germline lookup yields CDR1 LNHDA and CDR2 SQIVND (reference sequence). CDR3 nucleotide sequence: TGTGCCAGTAGTGGGACGGGGGGGGTCGGGACCCAGTACTTC. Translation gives CASSGTGGVGTQYF.

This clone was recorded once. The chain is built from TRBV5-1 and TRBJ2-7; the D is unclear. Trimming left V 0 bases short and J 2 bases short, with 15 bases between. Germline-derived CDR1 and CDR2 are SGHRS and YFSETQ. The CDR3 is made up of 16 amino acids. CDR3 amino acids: CASSLGISTETYEQYF. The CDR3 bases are TGCGCCAGCAGCTTGGGTATCTCGACGGAGACCTACGAGCAGTACTTC.

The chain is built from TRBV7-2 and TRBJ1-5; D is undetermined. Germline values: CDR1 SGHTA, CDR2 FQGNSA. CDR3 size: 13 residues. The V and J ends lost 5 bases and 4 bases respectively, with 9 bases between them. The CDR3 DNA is TGTGCCAGCAGCACGAGGTCGAATCAGCCCCAGCATTTT. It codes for CASSTRSNQPQHF.

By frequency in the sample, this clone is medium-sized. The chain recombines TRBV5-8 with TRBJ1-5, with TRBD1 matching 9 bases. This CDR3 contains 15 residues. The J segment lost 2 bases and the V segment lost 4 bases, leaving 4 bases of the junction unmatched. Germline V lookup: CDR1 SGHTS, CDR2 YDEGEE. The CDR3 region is CASSPRQGGNQPQHF. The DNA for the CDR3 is TGTGCCAGCAGCCCGAGACAGGGGGGCAATCAGCCCCAGCATTTT.

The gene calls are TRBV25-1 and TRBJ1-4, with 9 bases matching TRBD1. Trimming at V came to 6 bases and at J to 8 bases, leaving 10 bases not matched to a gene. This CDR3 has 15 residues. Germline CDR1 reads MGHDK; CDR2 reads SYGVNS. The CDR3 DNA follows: TGTGCCAGCAGCGATTCGGGACAGGGAGAAGAAAAACTGTTTTTT. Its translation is CASSDSGQGEEKLFF.

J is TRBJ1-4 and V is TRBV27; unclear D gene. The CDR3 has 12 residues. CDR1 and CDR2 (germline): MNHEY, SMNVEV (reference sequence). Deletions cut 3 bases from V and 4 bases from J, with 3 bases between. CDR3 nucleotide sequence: TGTGCCAGCAGTTTCCTTAATGAAAAACTGTTTTTT. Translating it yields CASSFLNEKLFF. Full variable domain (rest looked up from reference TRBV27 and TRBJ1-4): EAQVTQNPRYLITVTGKKLTVTCSQNMNHEYMSWYRQDPGLGLRQIYYSMNVEVTDKGDVPEGYKVSRKEKRNFPLILESPSPNQTSLYFCASSFLNEKLFFGSGTQLSVL.

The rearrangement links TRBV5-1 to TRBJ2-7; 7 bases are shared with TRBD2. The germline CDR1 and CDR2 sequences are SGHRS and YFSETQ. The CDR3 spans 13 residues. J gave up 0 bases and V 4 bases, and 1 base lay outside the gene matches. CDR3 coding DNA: TGCGCCAGCAGCGGCGGGAGCTCCTACGAGCAGTACTTC. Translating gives CASSGGSSYEQYF.

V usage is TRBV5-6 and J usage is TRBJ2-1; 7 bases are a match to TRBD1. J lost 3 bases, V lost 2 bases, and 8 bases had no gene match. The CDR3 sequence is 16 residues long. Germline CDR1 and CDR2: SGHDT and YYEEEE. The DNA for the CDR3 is TGTGCCAGCAGCTTAGCTGGGACAGCTAACTACAATGAGCAGTTCTTC. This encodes CASSLAGTANYNEQFF.

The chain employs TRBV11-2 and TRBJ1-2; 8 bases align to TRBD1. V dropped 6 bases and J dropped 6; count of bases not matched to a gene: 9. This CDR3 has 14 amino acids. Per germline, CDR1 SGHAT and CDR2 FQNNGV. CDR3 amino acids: CASSLTGGTDGYTF. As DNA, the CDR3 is TGTGCCAGCAGTCTCACAGGGGGTACGGATGGCTACACCTTC.

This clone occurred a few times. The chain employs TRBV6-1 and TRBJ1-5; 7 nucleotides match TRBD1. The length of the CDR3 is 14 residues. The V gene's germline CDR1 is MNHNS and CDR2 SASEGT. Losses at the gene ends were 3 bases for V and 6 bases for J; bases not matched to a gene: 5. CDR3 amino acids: CASSDYRGVQPQHF. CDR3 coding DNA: TGTGCCAGCAGTGATTACAGGGGAGTTCAGCCCCAGCATTTT.

The CDR3 is CASSLDGTDVNIQYF. In nucleotides, the CDR3 is TGTGCCAGCAGCTTAGACGGGACAGATGTAAACATTCAGTACTTC. This chain connects TRBV7-2 to TRBJ2-4; 7 nucleotides align to TRBD1. This CDR3 comprises 15 residues. The junction had 6 bases not matched to a gene; V was cut back by 1 base and J by 6 bases. The germline gives CDR1 SGHTA, CDR2 FQGNSA.

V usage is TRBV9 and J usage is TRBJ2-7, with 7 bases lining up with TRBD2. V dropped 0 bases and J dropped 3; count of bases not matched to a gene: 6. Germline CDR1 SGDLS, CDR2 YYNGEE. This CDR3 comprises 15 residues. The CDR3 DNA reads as TGTGCCAGCAGCGTAGGTGTGACGGGAGGCTACGAGCAGTACTTC. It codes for CASSVGVTGGYEQYF.

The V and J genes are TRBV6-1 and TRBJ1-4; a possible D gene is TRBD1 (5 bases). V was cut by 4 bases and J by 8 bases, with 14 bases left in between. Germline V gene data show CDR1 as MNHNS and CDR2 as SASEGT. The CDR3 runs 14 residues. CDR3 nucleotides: TGTGCCAGCAGTGTAGACAGCGATGAAGAAAAACTGTTTTTT. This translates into CASSVDSDEEKLFF.

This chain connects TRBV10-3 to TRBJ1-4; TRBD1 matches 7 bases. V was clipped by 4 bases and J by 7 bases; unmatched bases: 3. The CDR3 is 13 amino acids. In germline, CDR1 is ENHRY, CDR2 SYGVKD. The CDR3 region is CAISVGGSEKLFF. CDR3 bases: TGTGCCATCAGTGTAGGGGGCAGTGAAAAACTGTTTTTT.

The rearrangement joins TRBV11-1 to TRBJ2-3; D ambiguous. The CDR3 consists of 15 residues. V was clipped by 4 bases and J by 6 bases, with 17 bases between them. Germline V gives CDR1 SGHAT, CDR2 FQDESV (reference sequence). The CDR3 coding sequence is TGTGCCAGCAGCTCACCTAGAACCGAAGCGGATACGCAGTATTTT. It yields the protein CASSSPRTEADTQYF.

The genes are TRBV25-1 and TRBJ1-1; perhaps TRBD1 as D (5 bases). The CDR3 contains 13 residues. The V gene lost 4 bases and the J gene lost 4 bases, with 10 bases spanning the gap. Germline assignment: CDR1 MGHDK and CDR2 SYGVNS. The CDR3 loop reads CASSGGQSTEAFF. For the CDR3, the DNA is TGTGCCAGCAGTGGGGGCCAGAGCACTGAAGCTTTCTTT. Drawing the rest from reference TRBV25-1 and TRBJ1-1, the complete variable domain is EADIYQTPRYLVIGTGKKITLECSQTMGHDKMYWYQQDPGMELHLIHYSYGVNSTEKGDLSSESTVSRIRTEHFPLTLESARPSHTSQYLCASSGGQSTEAFFGQGTRLTVV.

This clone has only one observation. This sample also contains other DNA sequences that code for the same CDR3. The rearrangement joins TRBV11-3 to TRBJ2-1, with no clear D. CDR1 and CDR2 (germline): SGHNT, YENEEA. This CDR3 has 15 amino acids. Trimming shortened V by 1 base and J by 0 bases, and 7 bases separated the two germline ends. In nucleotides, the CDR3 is TGTGCCAGCAGCTTAGGTGGCAGCTCCTACAATGAGCAGTTCTTC. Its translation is CASSLGGSSYNEQFF.

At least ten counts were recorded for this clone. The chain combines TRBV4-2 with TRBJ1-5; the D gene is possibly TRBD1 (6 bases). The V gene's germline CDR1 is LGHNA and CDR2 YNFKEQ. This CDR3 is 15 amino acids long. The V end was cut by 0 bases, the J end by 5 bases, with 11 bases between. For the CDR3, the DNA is TGTGCCAGCAGCCAAGATGGGGGGGCGGATCAGCCCCAGCATTTT. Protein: CASSQDGGADQPQHF.

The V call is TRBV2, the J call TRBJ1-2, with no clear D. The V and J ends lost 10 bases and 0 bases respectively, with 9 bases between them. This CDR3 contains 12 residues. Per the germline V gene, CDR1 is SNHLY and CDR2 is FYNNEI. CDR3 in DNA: TGTGCCATTGGGAGTTCTAACTATGGCTACACCTTC. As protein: CAIGSSNYGYTF.

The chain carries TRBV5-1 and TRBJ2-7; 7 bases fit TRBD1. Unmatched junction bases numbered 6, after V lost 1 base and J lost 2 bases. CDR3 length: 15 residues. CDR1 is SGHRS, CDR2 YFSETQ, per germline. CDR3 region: CASSLTGEGTYEQYF. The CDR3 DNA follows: TGCGCCAGCAGCTTGACAGGGGAAGGAACCTACGAGCAGTACTTC. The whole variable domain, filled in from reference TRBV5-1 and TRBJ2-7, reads KAGVTQTPRYLIKTRGQQVTLSCSPISGHRSVSWYQQTPGQGLQFLFEYFSETQRNKGNFPGRFSGRQFSNSRSEMNVSTLELGDSALYLCASSLTGEGTYEQYFGPGTRLTVT.

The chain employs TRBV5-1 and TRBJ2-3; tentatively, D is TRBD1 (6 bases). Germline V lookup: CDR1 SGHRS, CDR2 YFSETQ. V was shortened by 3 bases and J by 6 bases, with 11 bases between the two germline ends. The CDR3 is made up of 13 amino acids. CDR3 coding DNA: TGCGCCAGCAGCTCCTACAGGGAGGATACGCAGTATTTT. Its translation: CASSSYREDTQYF.

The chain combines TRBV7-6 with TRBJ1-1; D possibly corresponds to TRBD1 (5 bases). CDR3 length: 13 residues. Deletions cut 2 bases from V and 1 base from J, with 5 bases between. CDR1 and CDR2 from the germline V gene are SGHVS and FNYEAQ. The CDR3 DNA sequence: TGTGCCAGCAGCTTACAGGGGAACACTGAAGCTTTCTTT. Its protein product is CASSLQGNTEAFF.

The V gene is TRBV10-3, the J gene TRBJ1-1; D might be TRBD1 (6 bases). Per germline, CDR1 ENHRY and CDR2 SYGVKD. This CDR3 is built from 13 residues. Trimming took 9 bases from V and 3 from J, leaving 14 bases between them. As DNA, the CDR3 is TGTGCCATTGCAGGGGTACAGTACACTGAAGCTTTCTTT. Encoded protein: CAIAGVQYTEAFF.

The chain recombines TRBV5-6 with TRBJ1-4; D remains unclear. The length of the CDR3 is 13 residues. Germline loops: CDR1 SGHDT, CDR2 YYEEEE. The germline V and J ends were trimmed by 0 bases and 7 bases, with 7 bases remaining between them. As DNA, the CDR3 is TGTGCCAGCAGCTTGGACGGCGGTGAAAAACTGTTTTTT. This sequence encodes CASSLDGGEKLFF.